The 16 T cell receptor beta chains reported below all come from one sample, sequenced in a study of blood T cells in healthy people across ages (dated by TCRdb to about 2015). To prepare the library, 5' RACE was applied. Sequencing instrument: Illumina HiSeq 2500. A second PCR of about 7 to 12 cycles was run with a J-beta primer mix and a sample-barcoded 5' primer. The public reads were reanalyzed by TCRdb: fastp trimming at Q25, MiXCR alignment, in-frame beta chains only. CDR3 protein duplicates are merged, each entry listing the most common genes and DNA. The sample yields 1.5 million to 1.8 million distinct CDR3 sequences; 40% to 45% were counted once. The ten largest clones add up to just over 4% of the sample. Sequenced sample: blood. The source is a woman aged 18-30 years in good health.

This clonotype was seen only a few times. The chain couples TRBV20-1 to TRBJ2-5, with TRBD1 identical over 9 bases. After removal of 5 bases from V and 3 bases from J, the junction contained 7 bases not matched to a gene. CDR1 is DFQATT and CDR2 is SNEGSKA in the germline V gene (reference sequence). The CDR3 spans 14 residues. The DNA of the CDR3 is TGCAGTGCTTACTACGGACAGGGGAAAGAGACCCAGTACTTC. Residues: CSAYYGQGKETQYF.

The V call is TRBV10-3, the J call TRBJ1-2, with 10 nucleotides matching TRBD1. The germline V gene encodes CDR1 ENHRY and CDR2 SYGVKD. J lost 6 bases, V lost 4 bases, and 2 bases had no gene match. The CDR3 length is 13 residues. The chain's CDR3 is CAISGQGAHGYTF. The CDR3 bases are TGTGCCATCAGTGGACAGGGGGCTCATGGCTACACCTTC.

A few counts support this clonotype. This sequence joins TRBV7-2 and TRBJ1-6; no clear D gene. With 5 bases removed from V and 0 bases from J, the gap between germline ends came to 11 bases. Germline V gene data show CDR1 as SGHTA and CDR2 as FQGNSA. The CDR3 consists of 16 residues. The CDR3 bases are TGTGCCAGCAGCACCCGGATAGTCTCCTATAATTCACCCCTCCACTTT. Protein: CASSTRIVSYNSPLHF.

V gene TRBV21-1 combines with J gene TRBJ1-1; the table's D call, TRBD1, was not checked against the DNA. TRBV21-1 constitutes a pseudogene. This CDR3 is built from 18 residues. The CDR3 DNA sequence: TGTGCCAGCAGCAAAACAACGAAATCAGGGGGCGGAAGCACTGAAGCTTTCTTT. Protein: CASSKTTKSGGGSTEAFF.

The genes are TRBV20-1 and TRBJ1-6; D call uncertain. CDR3 length: 15 amino acids. Germline CDR1 DFQATT, CDR2 SNEGSKA (reference sequence). V was shortened by 1 base and J by 5 bases, with 12 bases between the two germline ends. DNA of the CDR3: TGCAGTGCTAGAGGGTTAAACAGCCATAATTCACCCCTCCACTTT. Translated: CSARGLNSHNSPLHF.

This chain connects TRBV6-5 to TRBJ2-7; TRBD1 matches 7 bases. This CDR3 is 15 amino acids long. Germline trimming cut 6 bases from V and 3 bases from J; bases unmatched to any gene: 11. CDR1 is MNHEY, CDR2 SVGAGI, per germline. The CDR3 sequence is CASREQGLADYEQYF. In DNA, the CDR3 is TGTGCCAGCAGGGAACAGGGGCTCGCGGACTACGAGCAGTACTTC.

The V and J genes are TRBV21-1 and TRBJ1-6; the table's D call of TRBD1 was not tested on the DNA. TRBV21-1 is flagged as a pseudogene. The CDR3 sequence is 16 residues long. The DNA for the CDR3 is TGTGCCAGCAGCGAGCGGACAGGGGACCATAATTCACCCCTCCACTTT. Translated: CASSERTGDHNSPLHF.

The sample holds a few counts of this clonotype. The J gene is TRBJ1-1, the V gene TRBV29-1; D possibly corresponds to TRBD1 (6 bases). Germline lookup yields CDR1 SQVTM and CDR2 ANQGSEA. CDR3 length equals 12 residues. Trimming pared 6 bases from V and 3 bases from J, leaving 11 bases between. CDR3 region: CSVEGHYTEAFF. The CDR3 nucleotides read TGCAGCGTGGAGGGACACTACACTGAAGCTTTCTTT.

The genes are TRBV19 and TRBJ2-5; D possibly corresponds to TRBD1 (5 bases). V was shortened by 3 bases and J by 2 bases, with 13 bases between the two germline ends. CDR1 and CDR2 (germline): LNHDA, SQIVND (reference sequence). This CDR3 has 15 residues. Written as DNA, the CDR3 is TGTGCCAGTAGTATTGTTGTGACAGCACAAGAGACCCAGTACTTC. Encoded protein: CASSIVVTAQETQYF.

CDR3 in amino acids: CATSTDREGSANYGYTF. DNA of the CDR3: TGTGCCACCAGCACAGACAGGGAGGGAAGTGCGAACTATGGCTACACCTTC. The chain carries TRBV15 and TRBJ1-2; 7 bases line up with TRBD1. Germline V lookup: CDR1 LNHNV, CDR2 YYDKDF (reference sequence). V gave up 4 bases and J gave up 2 bases; unmatched junction bases: 13. This CDR3 region has 17 residues. Complete variable domain (other parts from reference TRBV15 and TRBJ1-2): DAMVIQNPRYQVTQFGKPVTLSCSQTLNHNVMYWYQQKSSQAPKLLFHYYDKDFNNEADTPDNFQSRRPNTSFCFLDIRSPGLGDTAMYLCATSTDREGSANYGYTFGSGTRLTVV.

V usage is TRBV7-2 and J usage is TRBJ1-4; possibly TRBD1 for D (5 bases). Germline V gene lookup returns CDR1 SGHTA and CDR2 FQGNSA. Trimming cost V 2 bases and J 8 bases, with 9 bases left between them. This CDR3 is 13 amino acids long. Here the CDR3 DNA reads TGTGCCAGCAGCTTACGGCAGGGCGAAAAACTGTTTTTT. It specifies CASSLRQGEKLFF.

The rearrangement links TRBV6-2 or TRBV6-3 to TRBJ1-5, with a possible D match to TRBD1 (5 bases). Germline V CDR1 and CDR2: MNHEY, SVGEGT. Between the trimmed V and J ends, which lost 8 bases and 4 bases, there was a span of 12 bases. The CDR3 sequence is 13 residues long. CDR3 region: CASGAVANQPQHF. CDR3 nucleotide sequence: TGTGCCAGCGGGGCCGTAGCTAATCAGCCCCAGCATTTT.

The chain links TRBV28 to TRBJ1-2, with D unresolved. Germline V gene data show CDR1 as MDHEN and CDR2 as SYDVKM. Trimming removed 5 bases at V and 3 bases at J, with 19 bases between. The CDR3 is 16 residues long. The CDR3 DNA reads as TGTGCCAGCAGTCGGGATTTTACAGAAGCGGACTATGGCTACACCTTC. Amino acids: CASSRDFTEADYGYTF.

This chain joins TRBV2 and TRBJ2-4; perhaps TRBD2 as D (6 bases). The last part of the DNA fits TRBJ2-5 better; the J call may be wrong. The V gene's germline CDR1 is SNHLY and CDR2 FYNNEI. This CDR3 is built from 15 residues. Here the CDR3 DNA reads TGTGCCAGCAGTGAAGGCGGTGGGGGACTGGAGACCCAGTACTTC. This translates into CASSEGGGGLETQYF.

This clonotype was counted only a few times. The J gene is TRBJ2-5, the V gene TRBV7-2; 7 bases line up with TRBD1. Unmatched junction bases numbered 10, after V lost 3 bases and J lost 6 bases. Germline CDR1 reads SGHTA; CDR2 reads FQGNSA. This CDR3 spans 15 amino acids. CDR3 nucleotides: TGTGCCAGCAGCTTTGGGATAGACAGGGTACAGACCCAGTACTTC. It codes for CASSFGIDRVQTQYF.

The chain joins TRBV12-3 or TRBV12-4 to TRBJ2-2; D is possibly TRBD2 (6 bases). Trimming took 6 bases from V and 1 from J, leaving 12 bases between them. This CDR3 spans 15 amino acids. CDR3 coding DNA: TGTGCCAGCAGCCTCCCGGAGGGGAACACCGGGGAGCTGTTTTTT. Its protein product is CASSLPEGNTGELFF.